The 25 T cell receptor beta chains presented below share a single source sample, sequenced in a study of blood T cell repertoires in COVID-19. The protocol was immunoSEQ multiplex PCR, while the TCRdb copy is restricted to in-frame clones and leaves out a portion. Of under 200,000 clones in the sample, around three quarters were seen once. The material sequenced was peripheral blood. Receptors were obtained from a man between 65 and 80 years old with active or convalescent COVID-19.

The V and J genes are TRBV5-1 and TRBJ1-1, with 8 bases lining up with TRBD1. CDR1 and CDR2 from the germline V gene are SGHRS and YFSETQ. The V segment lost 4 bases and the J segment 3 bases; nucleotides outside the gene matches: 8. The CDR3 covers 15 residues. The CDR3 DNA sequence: TGCGCCAGCAGCGCCTTACAGGGGGGAGACACTGAAGCTTTCTTT. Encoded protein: CASSALQGGDTEAFF.

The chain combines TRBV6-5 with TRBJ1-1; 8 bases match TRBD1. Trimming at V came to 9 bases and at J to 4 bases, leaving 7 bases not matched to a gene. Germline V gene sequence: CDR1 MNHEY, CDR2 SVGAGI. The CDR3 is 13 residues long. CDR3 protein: CASTGGRSTEAFF. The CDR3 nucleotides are TGTGCCAGTACAGGGGGAAGGAGCACTGAAGCTTTCTTT.

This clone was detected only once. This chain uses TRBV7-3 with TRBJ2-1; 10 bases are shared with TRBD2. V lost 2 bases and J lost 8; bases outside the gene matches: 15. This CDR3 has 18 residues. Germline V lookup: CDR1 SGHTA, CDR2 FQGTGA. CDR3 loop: CASSLVGGRAGGYDEQFF. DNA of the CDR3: TGTGCCAGCAGCTTAGTAGGTGGGCGAGCGGGAGGGTATGATGAGCAGTTCTTC.

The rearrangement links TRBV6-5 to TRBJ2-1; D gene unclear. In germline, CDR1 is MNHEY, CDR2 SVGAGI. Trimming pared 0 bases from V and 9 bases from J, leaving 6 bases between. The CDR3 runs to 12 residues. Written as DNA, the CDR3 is TGTGCCAGCAGTTACTCGACGGGTGAGCAGTTCTTC. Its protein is CASSYSTGEQFF.

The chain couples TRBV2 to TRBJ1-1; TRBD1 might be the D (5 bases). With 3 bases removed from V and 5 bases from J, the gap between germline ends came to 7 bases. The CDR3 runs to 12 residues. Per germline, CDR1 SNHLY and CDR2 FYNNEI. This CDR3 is CASSDRETEAFF. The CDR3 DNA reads TGTGCCAGCAGTGACAGGGAAACTGAAGCTTTCTTT.

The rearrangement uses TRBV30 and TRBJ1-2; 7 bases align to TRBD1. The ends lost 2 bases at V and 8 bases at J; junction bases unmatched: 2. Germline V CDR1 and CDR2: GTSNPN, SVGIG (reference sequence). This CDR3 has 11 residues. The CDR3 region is CAWSQGGGYTF. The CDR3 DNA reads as TGTGCCTGGAGTCAAGGGGGCGGCTACACCTTC.

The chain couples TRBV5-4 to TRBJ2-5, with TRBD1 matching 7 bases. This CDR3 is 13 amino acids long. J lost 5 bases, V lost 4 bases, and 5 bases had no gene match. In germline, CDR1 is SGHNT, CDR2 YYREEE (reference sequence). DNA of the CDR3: TGTGCCAGCAGCGGACAGGCGTTGGAGACCCAGTACTTC. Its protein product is CASSGQALETQYF.

The chain's CDR3 is CASSAWGGTEAFF. Here the CDR3 DNA reads TGCGCCAGCAGTGCTTGGGGCGGCACTGAAGCTTTCTTT. The chain employs TRBV5-1 and TRBJ1-1; possibly TRBD1 for D (5 bases). V was clipped by 5 bases and J by 4 bases, with 12 bases between them. Germline CDR1 SGHRS, CDR2 YFSETQ. CDR3 length equals 13 residues. Full variable domain (rest looked up from reference TRBV5-1 and TRBJ1-1): KAGVTQTPRYLIKTRGQQVTLSCSPISGHRSVSWYQQTPGQGLQFLFEYFSETQRNKGNFPGRFSGRQFSNSRSEMNVSTLELGDSALYLCASSAWGGTEAFFGQGTRLTVV.

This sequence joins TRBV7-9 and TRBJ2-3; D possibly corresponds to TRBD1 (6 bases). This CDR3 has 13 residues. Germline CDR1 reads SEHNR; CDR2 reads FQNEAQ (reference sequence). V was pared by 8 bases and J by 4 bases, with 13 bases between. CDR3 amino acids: CASGPQGPDTQYF. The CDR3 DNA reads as TGTGCCAGCGGACCACAGGGACCAGATACGCAGTATTTT.

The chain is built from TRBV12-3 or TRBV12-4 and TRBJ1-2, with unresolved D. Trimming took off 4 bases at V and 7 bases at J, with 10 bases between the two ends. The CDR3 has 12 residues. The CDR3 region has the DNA TGTGCCAGCAGTTACAGTCTCGGTGGCTACACCTTC. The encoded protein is CASSYSLGGYTF.

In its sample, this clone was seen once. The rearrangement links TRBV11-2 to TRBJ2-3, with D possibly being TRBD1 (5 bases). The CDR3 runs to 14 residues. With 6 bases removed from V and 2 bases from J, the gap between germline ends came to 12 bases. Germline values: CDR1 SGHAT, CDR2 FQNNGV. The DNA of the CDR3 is TGTGCCAGCAGTTGGACACCTTACACAGATACGCAGTATTTT. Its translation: CASSWTPYTDTQYF. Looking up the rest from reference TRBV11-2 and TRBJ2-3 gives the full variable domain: EAGVAQSPRYKIIEKRQSVAFWCNPISGHATLYWYQQILGQGPKLLIQFQNNGVVDDSQLPKDRFSAERLKGVDSTLKIQPAKLEDSAVYLCASSWTPYTDTQYFGPGTRLTVL.

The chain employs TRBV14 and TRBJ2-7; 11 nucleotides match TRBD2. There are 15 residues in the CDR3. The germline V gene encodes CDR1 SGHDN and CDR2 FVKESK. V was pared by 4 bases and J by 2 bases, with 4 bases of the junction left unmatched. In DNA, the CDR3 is TGTGCCAGCAGCCTGACTAGCGGGGTTACCTACGAGCAGTACTTC. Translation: CASSLTSGVTYEQYF.

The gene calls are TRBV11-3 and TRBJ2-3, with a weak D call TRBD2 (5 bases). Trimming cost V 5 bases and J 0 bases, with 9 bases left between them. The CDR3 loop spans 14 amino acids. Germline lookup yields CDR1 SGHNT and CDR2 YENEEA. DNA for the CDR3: TGTGCCAGCAGCCCTGGACTCAGCACAGATACGCAGTATTTT. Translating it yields CASSPGLSTDTQYF. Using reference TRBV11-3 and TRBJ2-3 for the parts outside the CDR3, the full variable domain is EAGVVQSPRYKIIEKKQPVAFWCNPISGHNTLYWYLQNLGQGPELLIRYENEEAVDDSQLPKDRFSAERLKGVDSTLKIQPAELGDSAVYLCASSPGLSTDTQYFGPGTRLTVL.

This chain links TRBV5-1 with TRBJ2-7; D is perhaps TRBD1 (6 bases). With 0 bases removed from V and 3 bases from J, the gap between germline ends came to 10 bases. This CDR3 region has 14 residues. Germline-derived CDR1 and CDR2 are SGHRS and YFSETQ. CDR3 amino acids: CASSLGSGDYEQYF. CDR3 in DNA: TGCGCCAGCAGCTTGGGGTCAGGGGACTACGAGCAGTACTTC.

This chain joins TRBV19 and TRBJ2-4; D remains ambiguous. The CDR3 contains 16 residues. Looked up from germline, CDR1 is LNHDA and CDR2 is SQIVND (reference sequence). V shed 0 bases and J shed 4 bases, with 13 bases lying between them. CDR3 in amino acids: CASSIDGLPSKNIQYF. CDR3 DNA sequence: TGTGCCAGTAGTATAGATGGCCTTCCTTCTAAAAACATTCAGTACTTC.

For the CDR3, the DNA is TGTGCCAGTGCTAGCGGGAGAGGCTACGAGCAGTACTTC. This sequence encodes CASASGRGYEQYF. J is TRBJ2-7 and V is TRBV6-5; TRBD2 agrees at 10 bases. The germline V gene encodes CDR1 MNHEY and CDR2 SVGAGI. The CDR3 contains 13 residues. V lost 9 bases to trimming and J lost 3 bases; unmatched junction nucleotides: 5.

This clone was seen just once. The CDR3 is CASSPMAQETQYF. CDR3 nucleotide sequence: TGTGCCAGCTCACCGATGGCCCAAGAGACCCAGTACTTC. V usage is TRBV18 and J usage is TRBJ2-5; D not certain. Germline V gene sequence: CDR1 KGHSH, CDR2 LQKENI. This CDR3 is 13 amino acids long. Trimming took off 3 bases at V and 1 base at J, with 6 bases between the two ends.

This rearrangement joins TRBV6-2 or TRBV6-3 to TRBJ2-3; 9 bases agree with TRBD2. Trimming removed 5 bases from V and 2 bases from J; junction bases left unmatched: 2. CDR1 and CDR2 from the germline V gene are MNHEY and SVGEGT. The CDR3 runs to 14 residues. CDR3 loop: CASSLAGHTDTQYF. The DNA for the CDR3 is TGTGCCAGCAGTCTAGCGGGGCACACAGATACGCAGTATTTT.

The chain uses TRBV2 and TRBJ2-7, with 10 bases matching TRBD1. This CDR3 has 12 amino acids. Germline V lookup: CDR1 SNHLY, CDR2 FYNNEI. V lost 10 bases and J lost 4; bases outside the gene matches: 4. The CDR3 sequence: CATTGQGYEQYF. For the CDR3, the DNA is TGTGCCACTACGGGACAGGGGTACGAGCAGTACTTC.

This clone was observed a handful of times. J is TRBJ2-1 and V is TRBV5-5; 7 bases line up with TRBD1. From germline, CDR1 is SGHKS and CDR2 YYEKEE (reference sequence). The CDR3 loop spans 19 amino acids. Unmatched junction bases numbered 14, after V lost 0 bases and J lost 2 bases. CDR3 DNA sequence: TGTGCCAGCAGCTTGGAGGGTGTGACAGGGTACCTTCCCTACAATGAGCAGTTCTTC. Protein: CASSLEGVTGYLPYNEQFF.

CDR3 in amino acids: CASSPEPYNEQFF. The CDR3 DNA follows: TGCGCCAGCAGCCCTGAGCCTTACAATGAGCAGTTCTTC. This sequence joins TRBV5-1 and TRBJ2-1; no definite D call. The CDR3 loop spans 13 amino acids. V lost 4 bases to trimming and J lost 4 bases, with 9 bases between them. Looked up from germline, CDR1 is SGHRS and CDR2 is YFSETQ.

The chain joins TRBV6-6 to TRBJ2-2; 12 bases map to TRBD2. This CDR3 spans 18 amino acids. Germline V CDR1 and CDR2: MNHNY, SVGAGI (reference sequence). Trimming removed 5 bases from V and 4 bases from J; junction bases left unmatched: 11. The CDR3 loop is CASSRTSSGGASTGELFF. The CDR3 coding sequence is TGTGCCAGCAGTCGCACCTCTAGCGGGGGGGCGAGCACCGGGGAGCTGTTTTTT.

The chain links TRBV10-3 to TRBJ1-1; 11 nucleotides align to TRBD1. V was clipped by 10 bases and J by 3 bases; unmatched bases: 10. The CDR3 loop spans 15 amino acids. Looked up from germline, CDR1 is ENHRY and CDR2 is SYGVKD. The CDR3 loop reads CATARDRGSDTEAFF. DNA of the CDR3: TGTGCCACAGCCCGGGACAGGGGGTCAGACACTGAAGCTTTCTTT.

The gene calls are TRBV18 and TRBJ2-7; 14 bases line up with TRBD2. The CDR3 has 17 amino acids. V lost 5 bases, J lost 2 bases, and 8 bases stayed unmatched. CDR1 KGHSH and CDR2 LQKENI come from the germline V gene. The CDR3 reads CASSRGGTSGGPYEQYF. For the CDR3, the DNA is TGTGCCAGCTCAAGAGGTGGGACTAGCGGGGGCCCCTACGAGCAGTACTTC. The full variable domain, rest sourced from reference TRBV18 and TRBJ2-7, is NAGVMQNPRHLVRRRGQEARLRCSPMKGHSHVYWYRQLPEEGLKFMVYLQKENIIDESGMPKERFSAEFPKEGPSILRIQQVVRGDSAAYFCASSRGGTSGGPYEQYFGPGTRLTVT.

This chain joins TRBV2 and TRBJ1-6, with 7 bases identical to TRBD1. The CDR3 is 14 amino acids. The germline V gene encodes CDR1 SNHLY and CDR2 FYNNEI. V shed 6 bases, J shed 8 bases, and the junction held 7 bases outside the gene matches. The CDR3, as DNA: TGTGCCAGCAGACCTTTAACAGGGGATTCACCCCTCCACTTT. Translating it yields CASRPLTGDSPLHF.